This is a list of T cell receptor beta chains from one sample in a study of patients and donors after allogeneic stem cell transplantation. TCRdb re-called the RT-PCR reads through MiXCR, storing one row per CDR3 protein. This sample has around 70,000 distinct CDR3 sequences, with 26% found just once. Material: blood, either unsorted or a sorted T cell fraction (not recorded which). The receptors derive from a human donor who was either an allogeneic HSCT recipient or a stem cell or donor lymphocyte infusion donor (not recorded which). It is not recorded whose cells these are; they may come from a transplant donor. Each CDR3 is given with its conserved first and last residue. D genes are given only for firm matches. Clone sizes are given selectively: once, few, many, or a class where the clone is expanded.

D	J	V	size	DNA	CDR3
TRBD2	TRBJ2-5	TRBV7-9	.	TGTGCCAGCAGCCGAGCGGGAGGGAGGGAGACCCAGTACTTC	CASSRAGGRETQYF
TRBD1	TRBJ2-7	TRBV4-1	.	TGCGCCAGCAGCCAAGGTTCGGACAGGCCCTCCTACGAGCAGTACTTC	CASSQGSDRPSYEQYF
TRBD1	TRBJ1-1	TRBV6-2/TRBV6-3	few	TGTGCCAGCAGTAGACCGGGACAGGGGAACACTGAAGCTTTCTTT	CASSRPGQGNTEAFF
TRBD2	TRBJ2-4	TRBV9	many	TGTGCCAGCAGCGCGGAACTAGCGGGAGGGCCCCGGGCGAACATTCAGTACTTC	CASSAELAGGPRANIQYF
.	TRBJ2-2	TRBV7-8	.	TGTGCCAGCAGCGGACGGAGGGGGCAACCCGGGGAGCTGTTTTTT	CASSGRRGQPGELFF
TRBD2	TRBJ2-3	TRBV12-3/TRBV12-4	once	TGTGCCAGCAGAGCCCGGGGGGTGAGGACAGATACGCAGTATTTT	CASRARGVRTDTQYF
TRBD1	TRBJ2-2	TRBV9	few	TGTGCCAGCAGCGCCTGGACAGGGAGAAACGGGGAGCTGTTTTTT	CASSAWTGRNGELFF
.	TRBJ2-2	TRBV10-2	.	TGCGCCAGCAGTGAGTTGGAGGGCGCGGTTGACTGGGAGCTGTTTTTT	CASSELEGAVDWELFF
TRBD1	TRBJ1-2	TRBV6-6	.	TGTGCCAGCAGCTACAGGGGGGAACTTGATGGCTACACCTTC	CASSYRGELDGYTF
TRBD1	TRBJ1-5	TRBV7-9	.	TGTGCCAGCAGCTTACGGACAGGGGAGACCGATCAGCCCCAGCATTTT	CASSLRTGETDQPQHF
.	TRBJ2-2	TRBV29-1	.	TGCAGCGTTGAAAGCCGCGGGGAGCTGTTTTTT	CSVESRGELFF